Sequencing of this TCR beta chain was carried out in a study of OX40 agonist ivuxolimab in advanced cancers. Study as a whole: Patients received the agonistic anti-OX40 (CD134) antibody ivuxolimab. Those treated in dose escalation had hepatocellular carcinoma, melanoma, renal cell cancer or head and neck cancer. Study results and limitations: Relatively little clonal expansion, among the lowest observed, appeared in partial responders at 0.1-3.0 mg/kg. CD4+ T cells averaged fewer expanded clones than CD8+ T cells.

The CDR3 has 14 amino acids. Germline CDR1 is MDHEN and CDR2 is SYDVKM. V was shortened by 6 bases and J by 3 bases, with 14 bases between the two germline ends. Only in-frame clones appear in the TCRdb table, and some are missing; sequencing was by immunoSEQ multiplex PCR. The sample lists fewer than 75,000 clones, about nine tenths seen once, with more than 2.5% in the top ten. For this clone: Its antigen remains unidentified.

V is TRBV28 and J is TRBJ1-2; no firm D call. The receptor's source is an adult with an advanced solid tumor such as melanoma, head and neck, liver or kidney cancer. The material was CD4+ or CD8+ T cells sorted from blood, obtained in a trial of the OX40 agonist ivuxolimab. This chain's CDR3 is CASRERASHYGYTF. Written as DNA, the CDR3 is TGTGCCAGCAGGGAGCGGGCTTCTCACTATGGCTACACCTTC.